Detailed here is one TCR beta chain. This clone was counted a few times. The antigen it binds to is not known. Nothing much larger sits one base from this clone, and base qualities are not available. Other DNA variants within this sample encode the same CDR3. Using the deep immunoSEQ assay, TCR CDR3 regions were amplified from genomic DNA by multiplex PCR. Extracted genomic DNA from each cell subset was spread evenly across all wells of several immunoSEQ 96-well plates, with each plate serving as a replicate. For sorted subsets, each replicate PCR was loaded with approximately 200 ng genomic DNA, equivalent to some 31,000 T cell genomes. Purified libraries were measured with a Qubit 3.0 fluorometer, size-checked on a Bioanalyzer 2100, and measured again with the KAPA Library Quantification kit. A separate single-read 150-cycle Illumina NextSeq 550 flow cell was used to sequence each immunoSEQ 96-well plate. Per the original workflow: Because only junctional sequences without quality scores were contained in the immunoSEQ output, filtering matching that applied to full-length reads could not be performed. To assign V/J genes and CDR3, sequences were annotated using PyIR, a Python wrapper for IgBLAST v1.9, with IMGT germline references. Reads were filtered out if the reads had weak V/J assignments (E-value above 1e-6), no CDR3, stop codons, out-of-frame junctions, or ambiguous translated residues. V3J clonotypes were defined as sequences sharing an identical inferred V gene, J gene, and CDR3 amino acid sequence. Percentage overlap between repertoires was computed as shared unique clonotypes divided by the size of the smaller repertoire. RTK rarefaction, the Chao1 estimator, and Recon v2.1 estimates of unobserved clonotypes were used to assess repertoire richness. OLGA was used to compute generation probabilities for all TCRbeta clonotypes that the gDNA method yielded from several donors. TCRdb mirrors the immuneACCESS table, restricted to in-frame sequences. Some clones are absent from its copies; in checked studies, under half trace to an unresolved V gene, and the reason for the others is unknown. For V, J and clone size, that table is used; D and trimming come from the DNA. Present in this sample are over 2 million clones, 85% to 95% of which were seen just once. The ten largest make up more than 0.95% of the sample.

These data are taken from a study of shared clonotypes between healthy human individuals (dated by TCRdb to between 2020 and 2021). With regard to the full study: A few men and a couple of women, aged 18 to 49 years, made up the cohort. Per donor, leukapheresis produced somewhere between about 0.94 and 9 billion PBMCs. Per donor, three plates each were used for CD4 naive and CD4 memory, two for CD8 naive, and one for CD8 memory. To increase sequencing depth and limit assay-specific biases, different laboratories used diverse techniques to prepare libraries and sequence TCR repertoires. The study deeply sequenced blood TCR repertoires of five healthy adults to estimate repertoire size and the extent of clonotype sharing between individuals. General findings and caveats noted by the study authors: Incomplete sequencing was indicated by rarefaction of sorted-subset datasets, despite the large sequencing depth. Pairwise subsampling indicated that sequencing depth was expected to affect the degree of clonotype sharing among donors. Across four donors, approximately 4.6% of naive CD4, 3% to 4% of naive CD8, 2% to 2.5% of memory CD4, and approximately 0.42% of memory CD8 clonotypes were shared. Sampling was limited to blood, and TCR repertoires in tissue likely differ from TCR repertoires in blood. Naive subsets generally had larger estimated clonotype richness than memory subsets. Because the study included only a small number of donors, the genetic and exposure-history diversity represented was limited. Clonotypes shared by all four sorted-subset donors showed higher generation probabilities than non-shared clonotypes.

CD8 naive samples were CD45RO-negative cells positively selected for CCR7, giving a CD45RA+CCR7+ population that excluded TemRA cells. The donors were healthy, HIV-negative adults with no recently reported acute infections or vaccinations. Every donor was a Caucasian adult living in Nashville, Tennessee, USA. After blood collection by leukapheresis, PBMCs were isolated using Ficoll-Histopaque density gradient centrifugation and then cryopreserved in the vapor phase of liquid nitrogen. Analytical flow cytometry was used to check the purity and quantity of every magnetically sorted T cell population. Genomic DNA was isolated from every sorted fraction and measured by UV absorbance on a Nanodrop 2000c. From the germline V gene (reference sequence), CDR1 is LNHDA and CDR2 is SQIVND. The cysteine opens and the phenylalanine closes a CDR3 of 12 amino acids. The CDR3 DNA has 36 bases and is translated from base 1. V is reduced by 6 bases and J by 3 bases, leaving a spacing of 9 bases between them.

The source is a man aged 18 to 29 in good health. The sequence is built from TRBV19 and TRBJ2-7; perhaps TRBD1 is the D gene, with 5 bases matching. Sequencing was performed on naive CD8+ T cells sorted from blood. The meaning of the sample's cell subset or site label: CD45RA+CCR7+. The DNA sequence is given as TGTGCCAGTAGCCCTGACAGCTACGAGCAGTACTTC. Translated, it reads CASSPDSYEQYF.